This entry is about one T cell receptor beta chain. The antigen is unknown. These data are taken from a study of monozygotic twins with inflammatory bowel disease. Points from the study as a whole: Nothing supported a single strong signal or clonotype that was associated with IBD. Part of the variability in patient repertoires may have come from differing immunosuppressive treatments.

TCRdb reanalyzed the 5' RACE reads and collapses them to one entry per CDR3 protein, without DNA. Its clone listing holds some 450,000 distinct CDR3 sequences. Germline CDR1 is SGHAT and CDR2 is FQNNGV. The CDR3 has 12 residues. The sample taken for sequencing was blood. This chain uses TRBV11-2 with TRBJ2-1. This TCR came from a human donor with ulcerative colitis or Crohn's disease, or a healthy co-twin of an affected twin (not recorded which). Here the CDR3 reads CASSLGSSLPFF.